These T cell receptor beta chains were read from a single sample in a study of cytomegalovirus exposure and HLA in healthy donors. The table came from immunoSEQ multiplex PCR; TCRdb's copy has only in-frame clones and leaves some out. The table lists about 180,000 clones, over 65% of them singletons, with less than 1.5% in the top ten. Sequencing was carried out using PBMCs. The receptor set was obtained from a woman in her twenties or thirties in good health and CMV-seropositive. CDR3s include the opening cysteine and the closing phenylalanine or tryptophan. A D gene is named only where the DNA matches it firmly.

V	length	J	D	CDR3
TRBV28	14	TRBJ1-2	NA	CASSSPGTHEGYTF
TRBV27	13	TRBJ2-5	NA	CASSFSTRETQYF
TRBV11-1	15	TRBJ2-7	TRBD1	CASSRDRAGAYEQYF
TRBV28	14	TRBJ2-7	TRBD1	CASSWTGNSYEQYF
TRBV6-5	14	TRBJ1-5	TRBD1	CASRDRQGVQPQHF
TRBV7-9	13	TRBJ2-5	TRBD2	CASISGSMGTQYF
TRBV5-4	14	TRBJ1-1	TRBD1	CASSLSGGNTEAFF
TRBV7-9	15	TRBJ2-1	TRBD2	CASSFLGGRDNEQFF
TRBV6-1	12	TRBJ1-4	NA	CASLLGAGKLFF
TRBV5-4	14	TRBJ1-4	TRBD1	CASSRQGPNEKLFF
TRBV28	14	TRBJ2-7	NA	CASSPSQGTYEQYF
TRBV7-2	15	TRBJ2-7	TRBD2	CASSQGLAEPYEQYF
TRBV5-1	14	TRBJ1-2	TRBD1	CASSLSGDSDGYTF
TRBV5-1	15	TRBJ1-1	NA	CASSIRTALNTEAFF
TRBV10-3	13	TRBJ2-7	TRBD1	CASLDRGSYEQYF
TRBV29-1	14	TRBJ2-1	TRBD1	CSAWTGGAGNEQFF
TRBV7-2	15	TRBJ2-2	NA	CASTERRDLTGELFF
TRBV5-1	18	TRBJ2-1	TRBD2	CASSLDTSGDLSYNEQFF
TRBV6-5	13	TRBJ2-4	NA	CASSQGGKNIQYF
TRBV6-5	13	TRBJ1-1	NA	CASSKGVNTEAFF
TRBV11-2	16	TRBJ1-2	TRBD1	CASSPNGDRGLYGYTF
TRBV6-1	15	TRBJ1-2	TRBD1	CASSETGQGWGGYTF
TRBV6-5	15	TRBJ2-6	TRBD1	CASGTGASGANVLTF
TRBV28	15	TRBJ1-4	NA	CASSSPQSTNEKLFF
TRBV11-3	14	TRBJ2-1	TRBD2	CASSFGLAGNEQFF
TRBV30	13	TRBJ2-5	NA	CAWSRSSQETQYF
TRBV28	18	TRBJ2-4	TRBD1	CASSSYDRVGEGGGIQYF
TRBV14	12	TRBJ1-1	NA	CASSPNRVEAFF
TRBV18	15	TRBJ1-4	NA	CASSPPGLGGEKLFF
TRBV28	13	TRBJ2-3	TRBD2	CATRASGKDTQYF
TRBV10-3	15	TRBJ1-1	TRBD1	CAIRWGTGANTEAFF
TRBV27	13	TRBJ1-2	TRBD1	CASSFDRDRGYTF
TRBV30	16	TRBJ2-7	NA	CAWRMTSGRTYYEQYF
TRBV19	17	TRBJ2-7	TRBD2	CASRFDHNLAGAYEQYF
TRBV6-1	15	TRBJ2-5	NA	CASSVGGYRVETQYF
TRBV9	18	TRBJ2-6	NA	CASSVEQGWGSGANVLTF
TRBV19	13	TRBJ2-7	TRBD1	CASRFKGQAEEYF
TRBV10-3	15	TRBJ2-5	TRBD2	CAIGRSLAGVETQYF
TRBV14	13	TRBJ2-1	TRBD2	CASSTGGYNEQFF
TRBV20-1	11	TRBJ1-1	NA	CSATLYTEAFF
TRBV19	14	TRBJ1-1	NA	CASSTLGAMTEAFF
TRBV14	15	TRBJ1-1	NA	CASSQGGWINTEAFF
TRBV4-2	17	TRBJ1-4	TRBD1	CASSQELGQGSQEKLFF
TRBV6-5	15	TRBJ2-3	TRBD2	CASSYGGGPTDTQYF
TRBV4-1	21	TRBJ2-6	TRBD2	CASSQDPGLAGLLSGANVLTF
TRBV27	16	TRBJ2-5	TRBD2	CASSSGLAGDKETQYF
TRBV21-1	17	TRBJ1-4	NA	CASSKGRDRGQREKLFF
TRBV18	17	TRBJ1-3	NA	CASSLDRAGYSGNTIYF
TRBV4-1	15	TRBJ2-1	TRBD1	CASSPGQGVYNEQFF
TRBV6-6	16	TRBJ2-7	TRBD1	CASSYSSGDRAYEQYF
TRBV19	16	TRBJ2-5	TRBD2	CASSNLGGSGRQTQYF
TRBV5-4	13	TRBJ1-4	NA	CASSLQGNEKLFF
TRBV10-3	17	TRBJ2-7	TRBD1	CAISDLLVLRGGTGAYF
TRBV30	13	TRBJ2-7	NA	CAWRTEVSYEQYF
TRBV5-8	16	TRBJ2-3	TRBD2	CASTSFLAGGVDTQYF
TRBV13	16	TRBJ2-4	TRBD1	CASSPGQGLRGNIQYF
TRBV4-1	13	TRBJ2-5	NA	CASSQGQKETQYF
TRBV23-1	13	TRBJ2-1	NA	CASSQFALGEKFF
TRBV6-6	15	TRBJ2-1	NA	CASSYSPLANNEQFF